This TCR beta chain was captured by sequencing in a study of OX40 agonist ivuxolimab in advanced cancers. Study findings and constraints: Normalized T-cell clonal expansion was also low in a subset of nonresponders.

There are 13 residues in the CDR3. V lost 4 bases, J lost 8 bases, and 18 bases lay in between. The germline V gene has CDR1 GTSNPN and CDR2 SVGIG (reference sequence). Worth noting for this clone: What it recognizes is unknown.

Profiled with immunoSEQ multiplex PCR; TCRdb holds only in-frame clones, not every one. Here the sample spans about 71,000 clones, roughly nine tenths being singletons. Enrollment shut out patients with autoimmune disease history or systemic immunosuppression. This receptor was identified in an adult with an advanced solid tumor such as melanoma, head and neck, liver or kidney cancer. This chain uses TRBV30 with TRBJ2-7; D could derive from TRBD1 or TRBD2 (6 bases each). The input for sequencing was CD4+ or CD8+ T cells sorted from blood, taken in a trial of the OX40 agonist ivuxolimab. As DNA, the CDR3 is TGTGCCTGGAAGAGGGGGGAAACCCCTCAGCAGTACTTC. This gives the protein CAWKRGETPQQYF.